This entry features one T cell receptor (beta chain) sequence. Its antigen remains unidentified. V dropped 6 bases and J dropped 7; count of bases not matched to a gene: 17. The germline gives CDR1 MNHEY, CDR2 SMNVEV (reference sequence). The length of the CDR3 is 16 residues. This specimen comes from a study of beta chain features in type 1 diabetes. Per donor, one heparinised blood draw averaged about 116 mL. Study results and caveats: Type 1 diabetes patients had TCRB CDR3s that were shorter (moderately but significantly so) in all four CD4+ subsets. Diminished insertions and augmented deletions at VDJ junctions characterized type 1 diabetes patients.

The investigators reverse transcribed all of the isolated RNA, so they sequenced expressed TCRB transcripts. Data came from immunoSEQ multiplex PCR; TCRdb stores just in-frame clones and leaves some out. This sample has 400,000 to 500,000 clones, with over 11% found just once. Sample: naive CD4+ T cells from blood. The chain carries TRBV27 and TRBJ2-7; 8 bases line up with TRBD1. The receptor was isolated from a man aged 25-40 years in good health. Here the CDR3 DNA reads TGTGCCAGCAGAGAGAGGGACAGGTCTTTGTTGTGGGAGCAGTACTTC. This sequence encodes CASRERDRSLLWEQYF.